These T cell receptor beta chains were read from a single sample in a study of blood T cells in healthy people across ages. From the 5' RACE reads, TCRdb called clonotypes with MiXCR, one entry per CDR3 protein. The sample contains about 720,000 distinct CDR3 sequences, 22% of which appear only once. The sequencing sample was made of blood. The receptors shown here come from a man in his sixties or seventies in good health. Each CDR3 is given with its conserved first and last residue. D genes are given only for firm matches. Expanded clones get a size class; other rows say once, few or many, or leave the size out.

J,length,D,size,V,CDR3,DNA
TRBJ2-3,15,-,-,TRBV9,CASSVTGHFTDTQYF,TGTGCCAGCAGCGTAACGGGACACTTCACAGATACGCAGTATTTT
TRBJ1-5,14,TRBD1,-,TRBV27,CASGFQGGLQPQHF,TGTGCCAGTGGATTCCAGGGGGGTTTGCAGCCCCAGCATTTT
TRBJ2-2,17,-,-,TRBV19,CASNEEGTARSAGELFF,TGTGCCAGTAACGAAGAGGGGACGGCGCGGTCTGCCGGGGAGCTGTTTTTT
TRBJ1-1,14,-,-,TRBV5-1,CASSLDGAETAAFF,TGCGCCAGCAGCTTGGATGGGGCGGAGACAGCAGCTTTCTTT
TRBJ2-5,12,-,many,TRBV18,CASSPTQETQYF,TGTGCCAGCTCACCAACTCAAGAGACCCAGTACTTC
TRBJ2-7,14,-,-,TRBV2,CASSEARVSYEQYF,TGTGCCAGCAGTGAAGCGAGGGTTTCCTACGAGCAGTACTTC
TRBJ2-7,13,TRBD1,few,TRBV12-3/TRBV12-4,CASSFSWTGGVYF,TGTGCCAGCAGCTTCAGCTGGACAGGGGGCGTGTACTTC
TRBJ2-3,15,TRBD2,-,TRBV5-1,CASSGLAGHTDTQYF,TGCGCCAGCAGCGGGCTAGCGGGGCACACAGATACGCAGTATTTT
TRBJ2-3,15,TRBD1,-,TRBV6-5,CASSYSTGATDTRYF,TGTGCCAGCAGTTACTCGACAGGGGCCACAGATACGCGGTATTTT
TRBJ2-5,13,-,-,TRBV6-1,CASRWTETGPQYF,TGTGCCAGCAGATGGACAGAAACCGGTCCCCAGTACTTC
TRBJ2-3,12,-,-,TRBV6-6,CASSYAKYTQYF,TGTGCCAGCAGTTACGCCAAATATACGCAGTATTTT
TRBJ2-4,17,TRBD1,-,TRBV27,CASSTGQGLKGENIQYF,TGTGCCAGCAGTACCGGACAGGGGCTAAAAGGTGAAAACATTCAGTACTTC
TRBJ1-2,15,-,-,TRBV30,CAWSVLGGAFGGYTF,TGTGCCTGGAGTGTACTAGGAGGGGCCTTCGGTGGCTACACCTTC
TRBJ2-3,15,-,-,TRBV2,CASPTWQSSTDTQYF,TGTGCCAGCCCTACCTGGCAGTCTAGCACAGATACGCAGTATTTT
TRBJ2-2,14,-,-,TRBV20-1,CSAQPGANTGELFF,TGCAGTGCGCAACCGGGAGCTAACACCGGGGAGCTGTTTTTT
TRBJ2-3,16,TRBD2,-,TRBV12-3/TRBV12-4,CASRTGASGITDAQYF,TGTGCCAGCAGAACTGGGGCTAGCGGGATAACAGATGCGCAGTATTTT
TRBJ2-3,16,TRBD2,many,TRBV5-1,CASSEYLAGVADTQYF,TGCGCCAGCAGCGAGTATCTAGCGGGAGTCGCAGATACGCAGTATTTT
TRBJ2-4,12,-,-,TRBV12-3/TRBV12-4,CASSLSRNIQYF,TGTGCCAGCAGTTTAAGTCGAAACATTCAGTACTTC
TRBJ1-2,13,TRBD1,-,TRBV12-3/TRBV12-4,CASRSGGGGGYTF,TGTGCCAGCAGGTCCGGAGGGGGCGGGGGCTACACCTTC
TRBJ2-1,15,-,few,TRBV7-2,CASSLETQPYNERFF,TGTGCCAGCAGCTTAGAGACACAACCCTACAATGAGCGGTTCTTC
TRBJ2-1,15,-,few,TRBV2,CASSDFRERDNEQFF,TGTGCCAGCAGTGATTTCCGGGAACGTGACAATGAGCAGTTCTTC
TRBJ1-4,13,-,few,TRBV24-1,CATSDLGEEKLFF,TGTGCCACCAGTGATTTGGGGGAGGAAAAACTGTTTTTT
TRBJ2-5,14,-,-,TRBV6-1,CASSETQGVETQYF,TGTGCCAGCAGTGAAACACAAGGGGTCGAGACCCAGTACTTC
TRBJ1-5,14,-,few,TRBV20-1,CSRARGPINQPQHF,TGCAGTCGCGCCAGGGGACCGATCAACCAGCCCCAGCATTTT
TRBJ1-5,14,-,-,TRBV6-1,CASSRGGGDQPQHF,TGTGCCAGCAGTCGGGGAGGCGGGGATCAGCCCCAGCATTTT
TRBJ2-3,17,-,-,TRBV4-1,CASSQGASWGGTDTQYF,TGCGCCAGCAGCCAAGGGGCCTCCTGGGGGGGCACAGATACGCAGTATTTT
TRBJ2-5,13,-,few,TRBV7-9,CATSWRGGETQYF,TGTGCCACCTCGTGGAGGGGAGGCGAGACCCAGTACTTC
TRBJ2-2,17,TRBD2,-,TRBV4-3,CASSQKAGGGDTGELFF,TGCGCCAGCAGCCAAAAAGCGGGAGGAGGAGACACCGGGGAGCTGTTTTTT
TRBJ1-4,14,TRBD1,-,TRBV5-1,CASSLVQGNEKLFF,TGCGCCAGCAGCTTGGTACAGGGGAATGAAAAACTGTTTTTT
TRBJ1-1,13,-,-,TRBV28,CASSLRGMSEAFF,TGTGCCAGCAGTTTAAGGGGGATGAGTGAAGCTTTCTTT
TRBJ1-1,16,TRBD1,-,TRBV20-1,CSASLRGQGLGTEAFF,TGCAGTGCTAGCCTCCGGGGACAGGGCTTGGGCACTGAAGCTTTCTTT
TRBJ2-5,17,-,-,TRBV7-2,CASSLFPTKGVGETQYF,TGTGCCAGCAGCTTATTCCCGACAAAGGGGGTGGGAGAGACCCAGTACTTC
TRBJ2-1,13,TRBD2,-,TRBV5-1,CASSGLAGYEQFF,TGCGCCAGCAGCGGACTAGCAGGCTATGAGCAGTTCTTC
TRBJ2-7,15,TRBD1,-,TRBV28,CASGNQGVFSYEQYF,TGTGCCAGCGGAAACCAGGGGGTATTCTCCTACGAGCAGTACTTC
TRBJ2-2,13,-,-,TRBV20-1,CSGGDPNTGELFF,TGCAGTGGAGGGGATCCGAACACCGGGGAGCTGTTTTTT
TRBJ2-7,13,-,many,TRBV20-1,CSATGGYLYEQYF,TGCAGTGCTACCGGGGGCTACCTCTACGAGCAGTACTTC
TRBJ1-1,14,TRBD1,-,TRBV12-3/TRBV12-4,CASKQTGGSTEAFF,TGTGCCAGCAAACAGACAGGGGGCAGTACTGAAGCTTTCTTT
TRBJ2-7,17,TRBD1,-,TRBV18,CASSPTANRDRGCEQYF,TGTGCCAGCTCACCCACGGCGAACCGGGACAGGGGCTGCGAGCAGTACTTC
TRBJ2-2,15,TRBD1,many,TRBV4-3,CASSLWTGNTGELFF,TGCGCCAGCAGCCTTTGGACAGGGAACACCGGGGAGCTGTTTTTT
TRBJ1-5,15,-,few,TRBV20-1,CSAIPPLGFNQPQHF,TGCAGTGCTATACCCCCATTGGGGTTCAATCAGCCCCAGCATTTT
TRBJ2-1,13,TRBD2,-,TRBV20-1,CSASRSGGNEQFF,TGCAGTGCTAGTCGGAGCGGGGGGAATGAGCAGTTCTTC
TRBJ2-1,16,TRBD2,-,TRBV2,CASSEWGGETYNEQFF,TGTGCCAGCAGTGAATGGGGGGGGGAGACCTACAATGAGCAGTTCTTC
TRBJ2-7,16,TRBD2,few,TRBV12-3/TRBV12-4,CASSPILAGGEYEQYF,TGTGCCAGCAGTCCCATACTAGCGGGGGGTGAGTACGAGCAGTACTTC
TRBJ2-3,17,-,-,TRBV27,CASSPEAGFFQTDTQYF,TGTGCCAGCAGTCCCGAGGCAGGGTTTTTTCAAACAGATACGCAGTATTTT
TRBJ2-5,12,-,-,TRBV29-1,CSVGGPWNERFF,TGCAGCGTTGGGGGGCCATGGAATGAGCGGTTCTTC
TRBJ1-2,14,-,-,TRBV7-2,CASSFIGRAYGYTF,TGTGCCAGCAGCTTTATAGGCCGAGCTTATGGCTACACCTTC
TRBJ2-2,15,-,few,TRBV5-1,CASSFTGGVTGELFF,TGCGCCAGCAGCTTTACAGGGGGGGTCACCGGGGAGCTGTTTTTT
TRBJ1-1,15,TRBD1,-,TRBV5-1,CASSLTMTGASEAFF,TGCGCCAGCAGCTTGACGATGACAGGGGCGTCGGAAGCTTTCTTT
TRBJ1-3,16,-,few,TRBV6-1,CASSPDSFFSGNTIYF,TGTGCCAGCAGCCCGGACAGCTTCTTCTCTGGAAACACCATATATTTT
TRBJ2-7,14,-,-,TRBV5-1,CASSLFGGLYEQYF,TGCGCCAGCAGCTTGTTTGGTGGTCTCTACGAGCAGTACTTC
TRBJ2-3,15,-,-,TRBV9,CASSVFSGSTGTQYF,TGTGCCAGCAGCGTTTTCAGCGGTAGCACAGGTACGCAGTATTTT
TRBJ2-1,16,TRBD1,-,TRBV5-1,CASSPETGGFYNEQFF,TGCGCCAGCAGCCCCGAGACAGGGGGCTTTTACAATGAGCAGTTCTTC
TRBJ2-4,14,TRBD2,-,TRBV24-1,CATSAAGGPNIQYF,TGTGCCACCAGTGCGGCGGGAGGGCCAAACATTCAGTACTTC
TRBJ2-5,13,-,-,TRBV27,CASRQVNQETQYF,TGTGCCAGCAGACAGGTCAACCAAGAGACCCAGTACTTC
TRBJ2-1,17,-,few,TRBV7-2,CASSQKTTGWAYNEQFF,TGTGCCAGCAGCCAGAAAACAACAGGGTGGGCCTACAATGAGCAGTTCTTC